What follows are 30 T cell receptor beta chains derived from one specimen sequenced in a study of neoadjuvant anti-PD-1 for oral cavity cancer. Sequencing used immunoSEQ multiplex PCR; TCRdb keeps in-frame clones, though not all of them. The sample consists of approximately 30,000 clones, approximately 80% of them appearing once. Time point described: after neoadjuvant nivolumab, at surgical resection. The specimen comprised PBMCs, sampled after nivolumab (anti-PD-1) treatment. These receptors all come from a person aged 35-79 years with oral cavity squamous cell carcinoma.

V gene TRBV19 combines with J gene TRBJ2-3; D is uncertain. V lost 5 bases to trimming and J lost 1 base, with 10 bases between them. Per germline, CDR1 LNHDA and CDR2 SQIVND (reference sequence). This CDR3 region has 14 residues. CDR3 sequence (DNA): TGTGCCAGTAGTCTAGGACCACGCACAGATACGCAGTATTTT. Its protein product is CASSLGPRTDTQYF.

The chain has TRBV15 and TRBJ2-1, with D tentatively TRBD1 or TRBD2 (5 bases each). V was clipped by 5 bases and J by 7 bases, with 15 bases between them. Germline V gene lookup returns CDR1 LNHNV and CDR2 YYDKDF (reference sequence). The CDR3 covers 14 residues. In DNA form, the CDR3 reads TGTGCCACCAGCCCGAAGGGCAGGGAGAATGAGCAGTTCTTC. As protein: CATSPKGRENEQFF. Using reference TRBV15 and TRBJ2-1 for the parts outside the CDR3, the full variable domain is DAMVIQNPRYQVTQFGKPVTLSCSQTLNHNVMYWYQQKSSQAPKLLFHYYDKDFNNEADTPDNFQSRRPNTSFCFLDIRSPGLGDTAMYLCATSPKGRENEQFFGPGTRLTVL.

The J gene is TRBJ2-1, the V gene TRBV9; TRBD2 matches 13 bases. V lost 4 bases, J lost 9 bases, and 13 bases stayed unmatched. Germline V gene data show CDR1 as SGDLS and CDR2 as YYNGEE. This CDR3 is 17 amino acids long. The CDR3 loop is CASSIEAGLAGVGEQFF. The CDR3 DNA reads as TGTGCCAGCAGCATTGAAGCCGGACTAGCGGGGGTTGGTGAGCAGTTCTTC.

By proportion, this clone is medium-sized. The chain carries TRBV7-9 and TRBJ1-1, with a weak D call TRBD1 (5 bases). The CDR3 consists of 12 residues. The germline gives CDR1 SEHNR, CDR2 FQNEAQ (reference sequence). Trimming removed 1 base at V and 9 bases at J, with 9 bases between. The CDR3 DNA reads TGTGCCAGCAGCTTAGACGGGGGTAAAGCTTTCTTT. It specifies CASSLDGGKAFF.

This sequence joins TRBV9 and TRBJ1-4, with a weak D call TRBD1 (5 bases). Germline V lookup: CDR1 SGDLS, CDR2 YYNGEE. The CDR3 consists of 15 residues. V was shortened by 1 base and J by 7 bases, with 14 bases between the two germline ends. The DNA of the CDR3 is TGTGCCAGCAGCGTATTGGGGGTTAGCGGTGAAAAACTGTTTTTT. It is translated as CASSVLGVSGEKLFF.

This chain uses TRBV5-1 with TRBJ1-3; unclear D gene. The CDR3 loop spans 15 amino acids. V was clipped by 2 bases and J by 0 bases, with 9 bases between them. From germline, CDR1 is SGHRS and CDR2 YFSETQ. The CDR3 nucleotides are TGCGCCAGCAGCTTAAGTTCAAGCTCTGGAAACACCATATATTTT. Its protein product is CASSLSSSSGNTIYF.

This chain uses TRBV19 with TRBJ2-5; D is possibly TRBD1 (6 bases). V lost 4 bases, J lost 4 bases, and 19 bases lay in between. The CDR3 is 16 amino acids. Germline V CDR1 and CDR2: LNHDA, SQIVND (reference sequence). CDR3 in DNA: TGTGCCAGTAGTAGAACCTCCTCAGGGGTAGGAGAGACCCAGTACTTC. It is translated as CASSRTSSGVGETQYF.

The V and J genes are TRBV19 and TRBJ2-1; D unclear. Germline V gene lookup returns CDR1 LNHDA and CDR2 SQIVND (reference sequence). The V gene lost 3 bases and the J gene lost 9 bases, with 6 bases spanning the gap. The CDR3 has 11 residues. CDR3: CASSIGFEQFF. The CDR3 DNA reads as TGTGCCAGTAGTATTGGGTTTGAGCAGTTCTTC.

The chain couples TRBV4-3 to TRBJ2-2, with 15 bases aligning to TRBD2. Trimming at V came to 3 bases and at J to 7 bases, leaving 9 bases not matched to a gene. The germline V gene encodes CDR1 LGHNA and CDR2 YSLEER. CDR3 length equals 18 residues. CDR3 loop: CASSQARGLAGGDGELFF. DNA for the CDR3: TGCGCCAGCAGCCAGGCCCGGGGACTAGCGGGGGGAGACGGGGAGCTGTTTTTT.

The chain links TRBV6-6 to TRBJ2-7; TRBD1 aligns across 9 bases. The CDR3 extends over 13 amino acids. Losses at the gene ends were 7 bases for V and 4 bases for J; bases not matched to a gene: 5. CDR1 is MNHNY and CDR2 is SVGAGI in the germline V gene (reference sequence). The CDR3 DNA reads TGTGCCAGCACCGGGACAGGGTCGTACGAGCAGTACTTC. This sequence encodes CASTGTGSYEQYF.

This clone turned up a few times. The V call is TRBV10-3, the J call TRBJ2-7, with a possible D match to TRBD1 (6 bases). There are 17 residues in the CDR3. Trimming pared 0 bases from V and 6 bases from J, leaving 21 bases between. The germline gives CDR1 ENHRY, CDR2 SYGVKD. The CDR3 sequence: CAISESDSLKPLGEQYF. CDR3 in DNA: TGTGCCATCAGTGAGTCGGACAGCCTGAAACCGTTAGGCGAGCAGTACTTC.

A few counts support this clone. This chain links TRBV5-4 with TRBJ1-1; weak D call: TRBD1 (6 bases). V was clipped by 4 bases and J by 5 bases, with 15 bases between them. CDR1 SGHNT and CDR2 YYREEE come from the germline V gene (reference sequence). This CDR3 has 14 amino acids. CDR3 coding DNA: TGTGCCAGCAGCCCTAACAGGGTACGGACTGAAGCTTTCTTT. It yields the protein CASSPNRVRTEAFF.

This chain connects TRBV28 to TRBJ2-1, with TRBD2 matching 8 bases. The CDR3 runs 16 residues. J was trimmed by 6 bases and V by 4 bases; bases with no gene match: 11. Germline V gene sequence: CDR1 MDHEN, CDR2 SYDVKM. The CDR3 nucleotides read TGTGCCAGCAGTTCTCCGACTAGCGCGGGCCCCAATGAGCAGTTCTTC. The encoded protein is CASSSPTSAGPNEQFF.

The V gene is TRBV7-8, the J gene TRBJ2-3; D perhaps matches TRBD1 (5 bases). The V gene's germline CDR1 is SGHVS and CDR2 FQNEAQ. V lost 1 base and J lost 15, with 8 bases in between. The CDR3 is made up of 10 amino acids. The CDR3 sequence is CASSLGQLYF. CDR3 bases: TGTGCCAGCAGCTTAGGACAGTTATATTTT.

The V and J genes are TRBV6-5 and TRBJ1-3; D not certain. CDR1 is MNHEY, CDR2 SVGAGI, per germline. The CDR3 covers 14 residues. Trimming shortened V by 8 bases and J by 4 bases, and 15 bases separated the two germline ends. CDR3: CASFANRAGNTIYF. The CDR3 DNA reads as TGTGCCAGCTTCGCGAACAGAGCAGGAAACACCATATATTTT.

V and J are TRBV2 and TRBJ1-1; 7 positions match TRBD1. The ends lost 5 bases at V and 0 bases at J; junction bases unmatched: 3. The CDR3 extends over 14 amino acids. Per the germline V gene, CDR1 is SNHLY and CDR2 is FYNNEI. Here the CDR3 DNA reads TGTGCCAGCAGTCAGGGGGTTTTGAACACTGAAGCTTTCTTT. Amino acid sequence: CASSQGVLNTEAFF. The full variable domain, completed using reference TRBV2 and TRBJ1-1, is EPEVTQTPSHQVTQMGQEVILRCVPISNHLYFYWYRQILGQKVEFLVSFYNNEISEKSEIFDDQFSVERPDGSNFTLKIRSTKLEDSAMYFCASSQGVLNTEAFFGQGTRLTVV.

The chain employs TRBV15 and TRBJ1-5; 7 nucleotides align to TRBD1. J lost 4 bases, V lost 3 bases, and 0 bases had no gene match. This CDR3 contains 13 residues. Germline CDR1 is LNHNV and CDR2 is YYDKDF (reference sequence). Written as DNA, the CDR3 is TGTGCCACCAGCAGGGACAGGAATCAGCCCCAGCATTTT. Translating it yields CATSRDRNQPQHF.

The chain employs TRBV7-2 and TRBJ1-6; tentative D call: TRBD1 (6 bases). Germline V CDR1 and CDR2: SGHTA, FQGNSA. Trimming removed 4 bases from V and 7 bases from J, with 11 bases in between. The CDR3 consists of 14 residues. In nucleotides, the CDR3 is TGTGCCAGCAGCTCACAGGGTCTAAATTCACCCCTCCACTTT. This gives the protein CASSSQGLNSPLHF.

The rearrangement joins TRBV21-1 to TRBJ1-5. TRBV21-1 is labeled a pseudogene. The CDR3 has 19 residues. The CDR3 is CASSKDKDAIPYSNQPQHF. The CDR3 coding sequence is TGTGCCAGCAGCAAAGACAAAGACGCAATCCCCTATAGCAATCAGCCCCAGCATTTT.

V gene TRBV10-3 combines with J gene TRBJ1-3; D gene uncertain. The CDR3 is made up of 12 amino acids. Trimming removed 6 bases at V and 9 bases at J, with 12 bases between. The germline CDR1 and CDR2 sequences are ENHRY and SYGVKD. The CDR3 here is CAIREPTGTIYF. The DNA for the CDR3 is TGTGCCATCAGGGAGCCCACGGGCACCATATATTTT.

This chain links TRBV4-1 with TRBJ2-5; TRBD2 aligns across 9 bases. This CDR3 has 17 amino acids. In germline, CDR1 is MGHRA, CDR2 YSYEKL. J gave up 4 bases and V 2 bases, and 11 bases lay outside the gene matches. For the CDR3, the DNA is TGCGCCAGCAGCCAACACTGGGGGACTAGCTGGGGAGAGACCCAGTACTTC. Amino acid sequence: CASSQHWGTSWGETQYF.

As to this clone: Germline is not matched at one junction end, which may reflect a read error. The rearrangement links TRBV19 to TRBJ2-7; TRBD1 agrees at 7 bases. Per germline, CDR1 LNHDA and CDR2 SQIVND (reference sequence). The CDR3 totals 14 residues. The CDR3, as DNA: TGTGCCAGTAGTGTAGAGACAGGGACCTACGAGCAGTACTTC. The encoded protein is CASSVETGTYEQYF.

The chain uses TRBV5-6 and TRBJ1-5; tentative D call: TRBD1 (6 bases). Germline-derived CDR1 and CDR2 are SGHDT and YYEEEE. The CDR3 sequence is 14 residues long. Trimming shortened V by 4 bases and J by 7 bases, and 15 bases separated the two germline ends. The DNA for the CDR3 is TGTGCCAGCAGCCGGAGGGGGGATGGACAGCCCCAGCATTTT. It encodes CASSRRGDGQPQHF.

The V call is TRBV15, the J call TRBJ2-3, with D unclear. The V gene's germline CDR1 is LNHNV and CDR2 YYDKDF (reference sequence). The V end was cut by 5 bases, the J end by 2 bases, with 8 bases between. The CDR3 is 13 amino acids. The CDR3 DNA is TGTGCCACCAGCGGGATGAACACAGATACGCAGTATTTT. This translates into CATSGMNTDTQYF.

The gene calls are TRBV9 and TRBJ2-2; TRBD2 aligns across 7 bases. The CDR3 sequence is 15 residues long. The junction had 14 bases not matched to a gene; V was cut back by 10 bases and J by 5 bases. Germline loops: CDR1 SGDLS, CDR2 YYNGEE. CDR3 protein: CASGGGGRGTGELFF. The DNA for the CDR3 is TGTGCCTCCGGCGGGGGAGGGCGGGGTACCGGGGAGCTGTTTTTT.

This chain connects TRBV9 to TRBJ2-5; 13 bases are shared with TRBD2. In germline, CDR1 is SGDLS, CDR2 YYNGEE. With V trimmed by 2 bases and J by 2 bases, 3 bases remained unmatched. The CDR3 is 16 amino acids. The CDR3 reads CASSVGLAGEQETQYF. The DNA of the CDR3 is TGTGCCAGCAGCGTCGGACTAGCGGGGGAGCAAGAGACCCAGTACTTC.

This rearrangement joins TRBV7-9 to TRBJ1-2; D uncertain. Trimming left V 1 base short and J 3 bases short, with 6 bases between. This CDR3 is 13 amino acids long. The V gene's germline CDR1 is SEHNR and CDR2 FQNEAQ (reference sequence). CDR3 in DNA: TGTGCCAGCAGCTTAGTAGGGCACTATGGCTACACCTTC. The encoded protein is CASSLVGHYGYTF.

The rearrangement links TRBV10-3 to TRBJ1-1; perhaps TRBD1 as D (6 bases). The CDR3 consists of 12 residues. Germline loops: CDR1 ENHRY, CDR2 SYGVKD. The ends were cut back, 2 bases at V and 7 bases at J, with 8 bases in the middle. The CDR3: CAISETGYEAFF. DNA for the CDR3: TGTGCCATCAGTGAGACAGGGTATGAAGCTTTCTTT.

This clone occurred once. V gene TRBV30 combines with J gene TRBJ1-4, with unresolved D. This CDR3 region has 11 residues. From germline, CDR1 is GTSNPN and CDR2 SVGIG (reference sequence). V lost 4 bases and J 5 bases, leaving 5 bases between the germline ends. CDR3 sequence: CAWNRNEKLFF. The DNA of the CDR3 is TGTGCCTGGAACCGGAATGAAAAACTGTTTTTT.

The chain uses TRBV6-6 and TRBJ2-2, with no clear D. This CDR3 contains 14 residues. Trimming removed 0 bases from V and 1 base from J, with 3 bases in between. CDR1 and CDR2 (germline): MNHNY, SVGAGI (reference sequence). The CDR3 protein is CASSYSGNTGELFF. In DNA form, the CDR3 reads TGTGCCAGCAGTTACTCCGGGAACACCGGGGAGCTGTTTTTT.